This is a list of T cell receptor beta chains from one sample in a study of CD8+CD57+ T cells in acquired aplastic anemia. TCRdb called the reads again in MiXCR, with one record for every CDR3 protein. The table has 270,000 or so distinct CDR3 sequences, approximately 79% seen once. What was sequenced was sorted CD4+, CD8+, or CD8+CD57+ T cells (not recorded which) from PBMCs. These receptors originate from a human donor with aplastic anemia. Both conserved end residues are part of each CDR3. The D gene is left open where the match is weak. For some rows the clone size is stated as once, few or many, or as a class when expanded; others skip it.

>TRBJ2-3|TRBV5-6|13|.|few
TGTGCCAGCAGCTTCGGGGACGCAGATACGCAGTATTTT
CASSFGDADTQYF
>TRBJ2-1|TRBV7-2|16|TRBD2|.
TGTGCCAGCAGCTTTCATCGAGGCGGGGGAAGCGTTTCGCAGTTCTTC
CASSFHRGGGSVSQFF
>TRBJ2-1|TRBV7-9|16|TRBD1|.
TGTGCCAGCAGCGCCCGGACAGGGCCCCGAGAGACCCAGCAGTTCTTC
CASSARTGPRETQQFF
>TRBJ2-3|TRBV15|13|.|.
TGTGCCACCAGCGGAGGGGGCGCGGATGAGCAGTATTTT
CATSGGGADEQYF
>TRBJ2-5|TRBV9|18|.|.
TGTGCCAGCAGCGTAGGGGTCTCGAGAAATCGGCCCCAAGAGACCCAGTACTTC
CASSVGVSRNRPQETQYF
>TRBJ2-1|TRBV5-5|16|.|.
TGTGCCAGCAGCTTGGGACAGGGCGGGGGGAGCGATGAGCAGTCCTTC
CASSLGQGGGSDEQSF
>TRBJ2-3|TRBV11-3|12|.|.
TGTGCCAGCAGCCTATGCTCCACTGCGCAGTATTTT
CASSLCSTAQYF
>TRBJ2-5|TRBV4-1|16|TRBD1|many
TGCGCCAGCAGCCAAGTCGACAGGGGTCTCCAAGAGACCCAGTACTTC
CASSQVDRGLQETQYF
>TRBJ1-4|TRBV2|17|.|.
TGTGCCAGCAGTGAGTCTTCAGGGGCCGACTCTGGGGCCAACGTCCTTTTT
CASSESSGADSGANVLF
>TRBJ1-6|TRBV27|14|.|many
TGTGCCAGCAGTCTGGGACGCTCAAATTCACCCCTCCACTTT
CASSLGRSNSPLHF
>TRBJ2-7|TRBV6-1|14|.|.
TGTGCCAGCAAGGTAGGAGGGGGATCCTACGAGCAGTACTTC
CASKVGGGSYEQYF
>TRBJ2-3|TRBV13|15|.|.
TGTGCCAGCAGCTGGGGGGGCAGGGGCTTAGATACGCAGTATTTT
CASSWGGRGLDTQYF
>TRBJ1-5|TRBV20-1|14|.|.
TGCAGTGCAACCGGGACCGCCCGAAATCAGCCCCAGCATTTT
CSATGTARNQPQHF
>TRBJ1-6|TRBV4-1|15|TRBD1|.
TGCGCCAGCAGCCTCATGGAGGCAGGGGGTTCACCCCTCCACTTT
CASSLMEAGGSPLHF
>TRBJ1-2|TRBV15|15|.|.
TGTGCCAGCAGCTTGGATGGGGGCGCCGACTATGGCCACACCTTC
CASSLDGGADYGHTF
>TRBJ2-1|TRBV7-2|16|TRBD2|.
TGTGCCAGCAGCTTAACCGCTAGCGGAGCCTACAATGAGCAGTTCTTC
CASSLTASGAYNEQFF
>TRBJ1-6|TRBV11-3|15|.|.
TGTGCCAGCAGCTTTCGAAGAAGCGAGCGATCCCCCCTCCACTTT
CASSFRRSERSPLHF
>TRBJ2-3|TRBV9|14|.|.
TGTGCCAGCAGCGTAGGGTCAAGTTCGCAGTCGTTTTATTTT
CASSVGSSSQSFYF
>TRBJ2-3|TRBV2|14|TRBD2|.
TGTGCCAGCAGCCTGGCGGGAGGTCACGCCATCGAGTATTTT
CASSLAGGHAIEYF
>TRBJ1-1|TRBV9|15|.|.
.
CASSLVGSGNTISFF
>TRBJ1-5|TRBV7-8|14|.|.
TGTGCCAGCAAGGCCTCGCTGGGATCAAGGGTGGATACGTTT
CASKASLGSRVDTF
>TRBJ2-3|TRBV7-8|15|TRBD1|.
TGTGCCAGCAGCGACGGACAGGGGGCCAGAGATACGCAGTATTTT
CASSDGQGARDTQYF
>TRBJ2-2|TRBV24-1|15|TRBD2|few
TGTGCCACCAGTGATCCTAGCGGGAGGGGCGGGGAGCTGTTTTTT
CATSDPSGRGGELFF
>TRBJ1-6|TRBV20-1|15|.|.
TGCAGTGCTAGAGGGCACATAGGCGATAATTCACCCCTCCACTTT
CSARGHIGDNSPLHF
>TRBJ1-1|TRBV11-3|14|TRBD1|.
TGTGCCAGCAGCTTGGACAGGGGGGACACTGAAGCTTTCTTT
CASSLDRGDTEAFF
>TRBJ2-4|TRBV7-9|12|.|.
TGTGCCGGAGAGGGAGCTGGGAAGATCCAGTACTTC
CAGEGAGKIQYF
>TRBJ1-1|TRBV7-8|15|.|.
TGTGCCAGCAGCTTAGAGCTAAGACGGAACACTCAAGCCTTCTTT
CASSLELRRNTQAFF
>TRBJ1-5|TRBV19|14|TRBD1|few
TGTGCCAGCACCCCGGACAGGGGCAATCAGCCCCAGCATTTT
CASTPDRGNQPQHF
>TRBJ1-6|TRBV7-2|14|.|.
TGTGCCAGCAGCGCACAGCGTCATAATGCACCCCCCCACTTT
CASSAQRHNAPPHF
>TRBJ2-7|TRBV7-9|14|TRBD1|.
TGTGCCAGCAACTTCACAGGGGACGCCGACTATGAGTACTTC
CASNFTGDADYEYF
>TRBJ2-2|TRBV2|16|TRBD1|.
TGTGCCAGCAGTGACGCGAGCACAGGGGCGATCGGGGAGCTGTTTTTT
CASSDASTGAIGELFF
>TRBJ1-1|TRBV7-9|16|.|.
TGTGCCAGCGGAGGGACTCCCGTCGTGTTGTTCTCTGAAGCTTTCTTT
CASGGTPVVLFSEAFF
>TRBJ2-1|TRBV5-4|17|.|.
TGCGCCAGCAGCCACAATCCCGGGGGAGGAACCTACAATGAGCAGTTCTTC
CASSHNPGGGTYNEQFF
>TRBJ1-1|TRBV9|14|.|.
TGTGCCAGCAGCAGAGGGGGGGGCAGCCGCAATCAGCTCTTT
CASSRGGGSRNQLF
>TRBJ1-1|TRBV15|14|.|.
TGTGCCAGCAGCGGAGGCGCCTGCCACCCCAAAGATTACTTT
CASSGGACHPKDYF
>TRBJ1-1|TRBV7-9|15|.|.
TGTGCCAGCAGCTTTCAAAGCAGCGGGGGGGACGATGAGTTCTTT
CASSFQSSGGDDEFF
>TRBJ2-3|TRBV4-3|11|.|.
TGCGCCAGCAGCTACACAGATACGCAGTATTTT
CASSYTDTQYF
>TRBJ2-1|TRBV5-1|13|TRBD1|.
TGTGCCAGCAGCGTGGGGCAGGGGGATGAGCAGTTCTTC
CASSVGQGDEQFF
>TRBJ2-1|TRBV9|13|.|.
TGTGCCAGCAGCCAAGGGTCAGATACGCGGCTGTTTTTC
CASSQGSDTRLFF
>TRBJ1-2|TRBV19|14|.|.
TGTGCCAGTAGTTTATGGTCGACCGGTCGTGGCTACACCTTC
CASSLWSTGRGYTF
>TRBJ1-2|TRBV7-4|15|.|.
TGTGCCAGCAGCTTAAAAGGCGAGAACACTGAAGCTTTCACCTTC
CASSLKGENTEAFTF
>TRBJ2-3|TRBV7-9|23|.|.
.
CASSFHICSARNRGDLGTDTQYF
>TRBJ1-1|TRBV10-3|14|.|.
TGTGCCATCATGGGAGGGGGGGCAGGGACTGAAGCTTTCTTT
CAIMGGGAGTEAFF
>TRBJ2-3|TRBV11-2|13|.|.
TGTGCCAGCAGCTACGGACGGGGCGATACGCAGTATTTT
CASSYGRGDTQYF
>TRBJ1-2|TRBV29-1|12|.|.
TGCAGCGTTGGGGCCGTCGGAGGGAGTTCCACCTTC
CSVGAVGGSSTF
>TRBJ2-1|TRBV9|15|TRBD2|.
TGTGCCAGCAGCCCAGCGGGAGGCGGGAGTACTCAGCAGTTCTTC
CASSPAGGGSTQQFF
>TRBJ2-5|TRBV9|14|.|.
TGTGCCACCAGCAGAGGCTCCGAGCAACAGAATCATGACTTC
CATSRGSEQQNHDF
>TRBJ1-1|TRBV6-5|17|.|many
TGTGCCAGCACCCCGGGACGATGGGGAGGTGGGAACACTGAAGCTTTCTTT
CASTPGRWGGGNTEAFF
>TRBJ2-3|TRBV24-1|16|TRBD2|few
TGTGCCACCAGTGATTCGCTAGCGGGAGCTTCAGATACGCAGTATTTT
CATSDSLAGASDTQYF